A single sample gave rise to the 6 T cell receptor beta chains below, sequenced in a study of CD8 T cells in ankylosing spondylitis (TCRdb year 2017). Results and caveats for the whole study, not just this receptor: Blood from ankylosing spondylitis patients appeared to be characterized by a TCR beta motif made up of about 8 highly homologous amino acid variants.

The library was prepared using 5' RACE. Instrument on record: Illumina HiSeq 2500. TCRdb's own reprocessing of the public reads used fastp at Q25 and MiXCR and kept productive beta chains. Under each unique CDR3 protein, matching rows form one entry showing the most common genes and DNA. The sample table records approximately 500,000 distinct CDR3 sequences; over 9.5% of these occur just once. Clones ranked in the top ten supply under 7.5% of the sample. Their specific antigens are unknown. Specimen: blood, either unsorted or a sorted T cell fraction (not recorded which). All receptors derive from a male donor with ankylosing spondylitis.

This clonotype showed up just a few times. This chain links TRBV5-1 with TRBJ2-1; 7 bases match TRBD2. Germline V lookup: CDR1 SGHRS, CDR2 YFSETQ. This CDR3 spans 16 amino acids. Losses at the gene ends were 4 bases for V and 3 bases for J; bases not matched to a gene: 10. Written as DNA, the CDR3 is TGCGCCAGCAGCGGGGGGGGAGCGGGTATCTACAATGAGCAGTTCTTC. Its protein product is CASSGGGAGIYNEQFF. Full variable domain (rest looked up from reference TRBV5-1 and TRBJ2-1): KAGVTQTPRYLIKTRGQQVTLSCSPISGHRSVSWYQQTPGQGLQFLFEYFSETQRNKGNFPGRFSGRQFSNSRSEMNVSTLELGDSALYLCASSGGGAGIYNEQFFGPGTRLTVL.

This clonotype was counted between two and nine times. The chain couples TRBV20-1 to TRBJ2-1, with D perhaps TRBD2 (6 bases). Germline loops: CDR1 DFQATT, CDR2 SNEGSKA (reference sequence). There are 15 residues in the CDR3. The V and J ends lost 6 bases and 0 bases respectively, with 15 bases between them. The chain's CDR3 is CSAPSGTRSYNEQFF. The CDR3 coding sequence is TGCAGTGCACCCTCCGGGACTCGCTCCTACAATGAGCAGTTCTTC.

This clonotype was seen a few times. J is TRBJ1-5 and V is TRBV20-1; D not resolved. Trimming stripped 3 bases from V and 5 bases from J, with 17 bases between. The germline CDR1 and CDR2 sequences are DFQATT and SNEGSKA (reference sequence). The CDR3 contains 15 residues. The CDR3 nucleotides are TGCAGTGCTAGGGATCCGGGTTGGGGAGATCAGCCCCAGCATTTT. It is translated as CSARDPGWGDQPQHF.

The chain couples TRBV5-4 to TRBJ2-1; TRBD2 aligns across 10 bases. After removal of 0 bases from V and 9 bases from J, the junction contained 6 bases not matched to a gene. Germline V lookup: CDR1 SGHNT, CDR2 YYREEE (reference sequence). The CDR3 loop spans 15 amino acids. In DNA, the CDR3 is TGTGCCAGCAGCTTGGCTCTAGCGGGAGTCAGTGAGCAGTTCTTC. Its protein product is CASSLALAGVSEQFF. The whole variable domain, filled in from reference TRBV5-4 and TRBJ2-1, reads ETGVTQSPTHLIKTRGQQVTLRCSSQSGHNTVSWYQQALGQGPQFIFQYYREEENGRGNFPPRFSGLQFPNYSSELNVNALELDDSALYLCASSLALAGVSEQFFGPGTRLTVL.

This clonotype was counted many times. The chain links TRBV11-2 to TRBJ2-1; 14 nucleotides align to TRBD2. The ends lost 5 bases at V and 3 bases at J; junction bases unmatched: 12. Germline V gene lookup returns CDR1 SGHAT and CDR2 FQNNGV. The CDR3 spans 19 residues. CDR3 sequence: CASSALGLAGALLYNEQFF. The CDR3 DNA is TGTGCCAGCAGCGCATTGGGACTAGCGGGAGCACTCCTCTACAATGAGCAGTTCTTC.

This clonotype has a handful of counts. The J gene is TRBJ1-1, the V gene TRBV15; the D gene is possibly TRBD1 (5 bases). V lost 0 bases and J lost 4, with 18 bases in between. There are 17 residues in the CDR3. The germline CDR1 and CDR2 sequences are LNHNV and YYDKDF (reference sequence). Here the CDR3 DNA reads TGTGCCACCAGCAGAGATCGGGGCAGGGCCCCCGGCACTGAAGCTTTCTTT. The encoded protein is CATSRDRGRAPGTEAFF.